The present entry profiles one TCR beta chain with its context. Its antigen remains unidentified. TCRdb called the RT-PCR reads again in MiXCR, with one record for every CDR3 protein. The data contain roughly 760,000 distinct CDR3 sequences, 21% of them singletons. This CDR3 spans 17 amino acids. Germline V gives CDR1 MNHNS, CDR2 SASEGT. Trimming cost V 6 bases and J 0 bases, with 18 bases left between them. The data are from a study of response to subunit inactivated influenza vaccine. Study-level points and caveats: Authors suggested few new T cells are recruited by each seasonal influenza vaccination.

This specimen consisted of PBMCs from blood, obtained 5 to 6 days after vaccination. This receptor was taken from a man aged 45-60 years who received an inactivated influenza vaccine. The chain joins TRBV6-1 to TRBJ2-1; D perhaps matches TRBD1 (6 bases). The CDR3 is CASRGASSSSSYNEQFF. CDR3 nucleotide sequence: TGTGCCAGCAGGGGGGCTAGCTCATCGAGCTCCTACAATGAGCAGTTCTTC.